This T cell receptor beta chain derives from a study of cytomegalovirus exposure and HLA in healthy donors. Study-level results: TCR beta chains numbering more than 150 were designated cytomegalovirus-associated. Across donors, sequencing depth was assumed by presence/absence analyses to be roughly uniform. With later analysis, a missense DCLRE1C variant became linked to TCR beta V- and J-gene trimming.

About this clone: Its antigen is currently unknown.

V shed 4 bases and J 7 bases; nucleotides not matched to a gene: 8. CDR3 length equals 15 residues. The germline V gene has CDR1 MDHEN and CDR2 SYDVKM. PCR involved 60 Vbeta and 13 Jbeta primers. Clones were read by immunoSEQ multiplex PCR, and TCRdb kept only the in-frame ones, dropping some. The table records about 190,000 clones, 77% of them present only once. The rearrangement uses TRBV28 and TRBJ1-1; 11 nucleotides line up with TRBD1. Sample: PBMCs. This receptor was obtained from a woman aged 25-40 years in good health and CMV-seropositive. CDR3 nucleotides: TGTGCCAGCAGTTCCCCCGGGACAGGGGGTCTTGAAGCTTTCTTT. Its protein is CASSSPGTGGLEAFF.